The 17 T cell receptor beta chains reported below all come from one sample, sequenced in a study of blood T cells in healthy people across ages. A J-beta primer mix and a sample-barcoded 5' primer were used in a second PCR of about 6 to 12 cycles. TCRdb re-derived calls from the 5' RACE reads in MiXCR, one entry per CDR3 protein. The data contain 450,000 to 650,000 distinct CDR3 sequences, approximately 25% of them seen just once; the ten biggest clones take up around 10%. This sample also belongs to another study, concerning T cells of mothers and their children.

Sequenced material: blood. Source of these receptors: a boy younger than 18 in good health.

The chain uses TRBV28 and TRBJ2-7, with TRBD1 as a possible D gene (6 bases). The CDR3 loop spans 11 amino acids. The V end was cut by 7 bases, the J end by 6 bases, with 10 bases between. Germline CDR1 is MDHEN and CDR2 is SYDVKM. CDR3 bases: TGTGCCAGCATCAGGGGCACCGAGCAGTACTTC. This codes for CASIRGTEQYF.

The chain employs TRBV28 and TRBJ2-1; 9 bases are a match to TRBD2. Germline values: CDR1 MDHEN, CDR2 SYDVKM. CDR3 length equals 16 residues. V dropped 0 bases and J dropped 5; count of bases not matched to a gene: 5. In DNA, the CDR3 is TGTGCCAGCAGTTTATGGGCGGGGGGGTCAGACAATGAGCAGTTCTTC. It is translated as CASSLWAGGSDNEQFF.

V gene TRBV5-1 combines with J gene TRBJ1-2; tentative D call: TRBD1 (6 bases). Germline V gene data show CDR1 as SGHRS and CDR2 as YFSETQ. V was clipped by 2 bases and J by 4 bases, with 12 bases between them. This CDR3 is 14 amino acids long. The CDR3 nucleotides read TGCGCCAGCAGCTTTTCACAGGGACGCTATGGCTACACCTTC. Protein: CASSFSQGRYGYTF.

This chain connects TRBV11-2 to TRBJ1-4; possible D gene TRBD1, 5 bases. The CDR3 spans 16 residues. Trimming pared 6 bases from V and 0 bases from J, leaving 14 bases between. From germline, CDR1 is SGHAT and CDR2 FQNNGV. CDR3: CASSSGAAATNEKLFF. CDR3 nucleotides: TGTGCCAGCAGTAGCGGGGCGGCCGCAACTAATGAAAAACTGTTTTTT.

The chain has TRBV28 and TRBJ1-2; D may be TRBD1 (5 bases). This CDR3 has 17 residues. With 6 bases removed from V and 8 bases from J, the gap between germline ends came to 28 bases. Germline loops: CDR1 MDHEN, CDR2 SYDVKM. This CDR3 reads CASRPSPPRAWLQGYTF. The CDR3, as DNA: TGTGCCAGCAGGCCTTCCCCCCCCAGGGCCTGGCTGCAGGGCTACACCTTC.

The rearrangement links TRBV27 to TRBJ2-7; D may be TRBD1 (6 bases). Germline CDR1 and CDR2: MNHEY and SMNVEV (reference sequence). The CDR3 has 15 amino acids. V was trimmed by 5 bases and J by 5 bases, leaving 19 bases between them. CDR3 sequence reads: CASSPRTETIHEQYF. In nucleotides, the CDR3 is TGTGCCAGCAGTCCAAGGACAGAGACTATCCACGAGCAGTACTTC.

The V call is TRBV27, the J call TRBJ2-3; D gene ambiguous. V lost 0 bases and J 4 bases, leaving 5 bases between the germline ends. Looked up from germline, CDR1 is MNHEY and CDR2 is SMNVEV (reference sequence). The CDR3 is 13 amino acids. The CDR3 here is CASSLSGSDTQYF. The CDR3 DNA sequence: TGTGCCAGCAGTTTATCAGGCTCAGATACGCAGTATTTT.

There are a few counts of this clonotype. The CDR3 nucleotides are TGTGCCAGCAGAACCCCTGGGCTCGTAAATGAGCAGTTCTTC. This gives the protein CASRTPGLVNEQFF. V usage is TRBV28 and J usage is TRBJ2-5; D uncertain. Matching the DNA end better, TRBJ2-1 makes the J call doubtful. The germline gives CDR1 MDHEN, CDR2 SYDVKM. The CDR3 loop spans 14 amino acids.

This clonotype was observed a handful of times. The V call is TRBV4-3, the J call TRBJ1-1, with D tentatively TRBD1 (6 bases). This CDR3 region has 16 residues. CDR1 and CDR2 from the germline V gene are LGHNA and YSLEER. V was clipped by 2 bases and J by 3 bases, with 16 bases between them. The CDR3 sequence is CASSQPLGGGHTEAFF. CDR3 DNA sequence: TGCGCCAGCAGCCAACCCCTGGGGGGCGGTCACACTGAAGCTTTCTTT.

Turning to this clonotype: A junction boundary mismatches the germline segment, possibly from a read error. The chain combines TRBV7-9 with TRBJ1-1; D might be TRBD1 (6 bases). Germline V gene sequence: CDR1 SEHNR, CDR2 FQNEAQ (reference sequence). CDR3 length equals 14 residues. CDR3 nucleotides: TGTGCCAACAGCTTAGAGTGGGGGCGGACTGAAGCTTTCTTT. This sequence encodes CANSLEWGRTEAFF.

A single count supports this clonotype. The J gene is TRBJ2-1, the V gene TRBV7-9; D tentatively fits TRBD1 or TRBD2 (6 bases each). This CDR3 spans 17 amino acids. Germline V gives CDR1 SEHNR, CDR2 FQNEAQ (reference sequence). Between the trimmed V and J ends, which lost 4 bases and 0 bases, there was a span of 16 bases. CDR3 region: CASSSTGGPSSYNEQFF. The CDR3 DNA follows: TGTGCCAGCAGCTCAACCGGGGGCCCGAGCTCCTACAATGAGCAGTTCTTC.

This clonotype has more than one count but fewer than ten. The chain recombines TRBV20-1 with TRBJ2-1, with a possible D match to TRBD1 (5 bases). The CDR3 spans 15 residues. Germline CDR1 DFQATT, CDR2 SNEGSKA (reference sequence). Trimming stripped 6 bases from V and 7 bases from J, with 22 bases between. This chain's CDR3 is CSALGVRALGNEQFF. In nucleotides, the CDR3 is TGCAGTGCCCTTGGCGTCAGGGCTCTGGGAAATGAGCAGTTCTTC.

This clonotype was seen only a few times. V gene TRBV4-3 combines with J gene TRBJ2-6; D is unresolved. Trimming shortened V by 6 bases and J by 0 bases, and 12 bases separated the two germline ends. Germline CDR1 LGHNA, CDR2 YSLEER. This CDR3 contains 16 residues. CDR3: CASSERRLSGANVLTF. The CDR3 nucleotides are TGCGCCAGCAGTGAAAGACGGCTCTCTGGGGCCAACGTCCTGACTTTC.

This clonotype came up a few times. J is TRBJ1-6 and V is TRBV7-2; TRBD1 agrees at 8 bases. The V gene end was trimmed by 5 bases and the J gene end by 13 bases; junction bases not matched to a gene: 16. This CDR3 spans 16 amino acids. Germline V gives CDR1 SGHTA, CDR2 FQGNSA. The CDR3 nucleotides read TGTGCCAGCAGCCGACGAAGGACAGGGCAGCTGGGCCCCCTCCACTTT. Translation gives CASSRRRTGQLGPLHF.

CDR3 in DNA: TGCGCCAGCAGCTTGAGGACAGGGAAGAACACTGAAGCTTTCTTT. Residues: CASSLRTGKNTEAFF. The rearrangement uses TRBV5-1 and TRBJ1-1, with 8 positions matching TRBD1. V gave up 1 base and J gave up 1 base; unmatched junction bases: 3. The CDR3 totals 15 residues. Per germline, CDR1 SGHRS and CDR2 YFSETQ.

This clonotype has a handful of counts. This chain connects TRBV28 to TRBJ1-2; perhaps TRBD1 as D (6 bases). V dropped 6 bases and J dropped 6 bases, with 11 bases sitting between them. Germline CDR1 reads MDHEN; CDR2 reads SYDVKM. This CDR3 is built from 12 residues. The CDR3 coding sequence is TGTGCCAGCAGATTGGCAGGGGATGGCTACACCTTC. Translating it yields CASRLAGDGYTF.

This chain uses TRBV28 with TRBJ2-7; possible D gene TRBD2, 6 bases. This CDR3 is built from 13 residues. From germline, CDR1 is MDHEN and CDR2 SYDVKM. V was shortened by 5 bases and J by 4 bases, with 12 bases between the two germline ends. CDR3 in amino acids: CASSALGRYEQYF. CDR3 coding DNA: TGTGCCAGCAGTGCTCTGGGGAGGTACGAGCAGTACTTC.